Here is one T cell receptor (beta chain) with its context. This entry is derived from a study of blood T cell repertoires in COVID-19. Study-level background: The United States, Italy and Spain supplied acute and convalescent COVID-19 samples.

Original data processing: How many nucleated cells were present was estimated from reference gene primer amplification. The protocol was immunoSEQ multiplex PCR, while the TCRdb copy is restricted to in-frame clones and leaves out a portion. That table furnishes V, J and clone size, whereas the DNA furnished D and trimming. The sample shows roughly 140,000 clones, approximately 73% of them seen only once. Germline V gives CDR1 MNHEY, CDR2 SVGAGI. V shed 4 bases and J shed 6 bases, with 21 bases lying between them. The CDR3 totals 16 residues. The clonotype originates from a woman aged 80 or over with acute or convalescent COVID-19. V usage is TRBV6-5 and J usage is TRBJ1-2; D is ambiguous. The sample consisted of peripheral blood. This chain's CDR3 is CASSLGLGDGWDGYTF. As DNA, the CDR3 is TGTGCCAGCAGTTTGGGCCTCGGGGATGGGTGGGATGGCTACACCTTC.